The 24 T cell receptor beta chains below come from one sample, sequenced in a study of post-analysis software for immune sequencing data. General study results and limits: Comparison of patients with controls showed four or five TRBV segments more frequent in patients, TRBV5-6, TRBV5-1 and TRBV20-1 among them.

Built from TCR beta cDNA, the libraries had unique molecular identifiers in them. MiXCR was run by TCRdb on the PCR reads, yielding one entry per CDR3 protein. The sample holds about 680,000 distinct CDR3 sequences, around 64% seen once. Antigens of these TCRs are unknown. Sequenced: blood. These receptors originate from a girl aged 2 to 9 with multiple sclerosis.

CDR3 residues: CSVRVGSRPNEQFF. CDR3 sequence (DNA): TGCAGCGTTAGGGTGGGTTCACGACCGAATGAGCAGTTCTTC. The chain joins TRBV29-1 to TRBJ2-1, with D uncertain. With 5 bases removed from V and 7 bases from J, the gap between germline ends came to 18 bases. The CDR3 consists of 14 residues. In germline, CDR1 is SQVTM, CDR2 ANQGSEA.

The rearrangement joins TRBV4-1 to TRBJ1-1, with no clear D. The germline V gene has CDR1 MGHRA and CDR2 YSYEKL. Trimming took 0 bases from V and 5 from J, leaving 4 bases between them. The CDR3 is 12 amino acids. CDR3 in amino acids: CASSQDPTEAFF. In DNA form, the CDR3 reads TGCGCCAGCAGCCAAGATCCGACTGAAGCTTTCTTT.

The chain combines TRBV10-3 with TRBJ1-2; D gene unclear. This CDR3 is 12 amino acids long. CDR1 ENHRY and CDR2 SYGVKD come from the germline V gene. The V gene lost 3 bases and the J gene lost 8 bases, with 10 bases spanning the gap. CDR3 in amino acids: CAISELTVGYTF. CDR3 in DNA: TGTGCCATCAGTGAACTGACTGTGGGCTACACCTTC.

This clonotype was found a few times. This rearrangement joins TRBV7-9 to TRBJ1-2; no reliable D call. V lost 0 bases and J 8 bases, leaving 7 bases between the germline ends. There are 12 residues in the CDR3. The V gene's germline CDR1 is SEHNR and CDR2 FQNEAQ (reference sequence). CDR3 nucleotides: TGTGCCAGCAGCTTAGCGGCCGACGGCTACACCTTC. This sequence encodes CASSLAADGYTF.

The chain carries TRBV6-2 or TRBV6-3 and TRBJ2-1; D is ambiguous. The CDR3 has 15 amino acids. Germline CDR1 and CDR2: MNHEY and SVGEGT. V lost 2 bases and J lost 2, with 10 bases in between. This CDR3 is CASSYGARTYNEQFF. As DNA, the CDR3 is TGTGCCAGCAGTTACGGAGCGAGAACCTACAATGAGCAGTTCTTC.

The chain employs TRBV20-1 and TRBJ1-4, with D uncertain. Trimming removed 5 bases from V and 5 bases from J, with 15 bases in between. The CDR3 length is 14 residues. Germline assignment: CDR1 DFQATT and CDR2 SNEGSKA (reference sequence). CDR3 loop: CSAPFPTGNEKLFF. CDR3 DNA: TGCAGTGCTCCATTCCCGACGGGAAATGAAAAACTGTTTTTT.

Only one count was recorded for this clonotype. This chain joins TRBV20-1 and TRBJ2-1; D uncertain. Germline V gene data show CDR1 as DFQATT and CDR2 as SNEGSKA (reference sequence). The CDR3 loop spans 12 amino acids. For the CDR3, the DNA is TGCAGCGTTCTAAGCTCCTACAATGAGCAGTTCTTC. It encodes CSVLSSYNEQFF.

As for this clonotype: An end of the junction differs from the germline gene, which may be a read error. The V and J genes are TRBV5-1 and TRBJ2-3; TRBD1 matches at 7 bases. The CDR3 length is 14 residues. Germline values: CDR1 SGHRS, CDR2 YFSETQ. The CDR3 bases are TGTGCCAGCAGCTTGGACAGGCGCACAGATACGCAGTATTTT. It translates to CASSLDRRTDTQYF.

This clonotype turned up a few times. V usage is TRBV7-7 and J usage is TRBJ2-4, with 8 bases fitting TRBD1. This CDR3 is 13 amino acids long. Looked up from germline, CDR1 is SSHAT and CDR2 is FNYEAQ (reference sequence). CDR3 sequence reads: CAAPGGGLGIQYF. The CDR3 DNA reads TGTGCTGCGCCAGGGGGCGGTTTGGGCATTCAGTACTTC.

The gene calls are TRBV6-6 and TRBJ1-5; no clear D. The V end lost 1 base, the J end lost 3 bases, and 16 bases lay between the germline ends. The CDR3 sequence is 17 residues long. The germline V gene has CDR1 MNHNY and CDR2 SVGAGI (reference sequence). The CDR3 nucleotides read TGTGCCAGCAGTTACTTCGGATCAGGTGGGAACAATCAGCCCCAGCATTTT. Translated: CASSYFGSGGNNQPQHF.

The J gene is TRBJ2-1, the V gene TRBV12-3 or TRBV12-4; 9 bases are a match to TRBD1. This CDR3 contains 13 residues. J was trimmed by 7 bases and V by 6 bases; bases with no gene match: 4. The CDR3 protein is CASRDRGGNEQFF. The CDR3 region has the DNA TGTGCCAGCAGGGACAGGGGTGGGAATGAGCAGTTCTTC.

The CDR3 is CASNRVDQPQHF. The CDR3 coding sequence is TGTGCCAGCAATCGGGTTGATCAGCCCCAGCATTTT. V usage is TRBV2 and J usage is TRBJ1-5, with D unresolved. V lost 7 bases and J lost 5, with 9 bases in between. The CDR3 contains 12 residues. In germline, CDR1 is SNHLY, CDR2 FYNNEI.

The chain has TRBV11-2 and TRBJ2-3; D remains ambiguous. V was pared by 1 base and J by 1 base, with 9 bases between. Germline lookup yields CDR1 SGHAT and CDR2 FQNNGV. The length of the CDR3 is 15 residues. The CDR3 here is CASSLGFYGTDTQYF. CDR3 nucleotides: TGTGCCAGCAGCTTAGGGTTTTACGGCACAGATACGCAGTATTTT.

The chain uses TRBV20-1 and TRBJ2-3, with 10 positions matching TRBD2. Germline CDR1 reads DFQATT; CDR2 reads SNEGSKA (reference sequence). This CDR3 contains 16 residues. V trimming: 3 bases; J trimming: 2 bases; junction bases outside the gene matches: 8. CDR3 amino acids: CSARVAGGRLTDTQYF. The DNA for the CDR3 is TGCAGTGCTAGGGTAGCGGGGGGCCGTCTCACAGATACGCAGTATTTT.

V is TRBV20-1 and J is TRBJ1-4; maybe TRBD1 (5 bases). Germline V gives CDR1 DFQATT, CDR2 SNEGSKA (reference sequence). Trimming cost V 1 base and J 6 bases, with 15 bases left between them. This CDR3 is built from 15 residues. CDR3 nucleotides: TGCAGTGCTAGAGTATCGGGGGGACCACATGAAAAACTGTTTTTT. This gives the protein CSARVSGGPHEKLFF.

The rearrangement joins TRBV7-2 to TRBJ2-1; TRBD1 matches 7 bases. The germline gives CDR1 SGHTA, CDR2 FQGNSA. This CDR3 spans 15 amino acids. The V and J ends lost 5 bases and 4 bases, in that order; junction bases with no gene match: 8. Written as DNA, the CDR3 is TGTGCCAGCAGCCGCCGATCGGGACAGTACAATGAGCAGTTCTTC. It translates to CASSRRSGQYNEQFF.

This clonotype was found a few times. The V call is TRBV7-9, the J call TRBJ2-1, with unresolved D. Trimming cost V 5 bases and J 5 bases, with 7 bases left between them. This CDR3 is built from 12 residues. CDR1 is SEHNR and CDR2 is FQNEAQ in the germline V gene (reference sequence). CDR3 DNA sequence: TGTGCCAGCAGCGTCATCCACAATGAGCAGTTCTTC. Protein sequence: CASSVIHNEQFF.

The gene calls are TRBV2 and TRBJ2-4; no clear D gene. CDR1 is SNHLY and CDR2 is FYNNEI in the germline V gene. The CDR3 has 12 residues. The ends were cut back, 4 bases at V and 7 bases at J, with 8 bases in the middle. Here the CDR3 DNA reads TGTGCCAGCAGTGTCGTCGGGAACATTCAGTACTTC. Its translation: CASSVVGNIQYF. The variable domain in full, completed from reference TRBV2 and TRBJ2-4, reads EPEVTQTPSHQVTQMGQEVILRCVPISNHLYFYWYRQILGQKVEFLVSFYNNEISEKSEIFDDQFSVERPDGSNFTLKIRSTKLEDSAMYFCASSVVGNIQYFGAGTRLSVL.

The rearrangement uses TRBV6-6 and TRBJ2-3, with TRBD2 matching over 9 bases. Germline loops: CDR1 MNHNY, CDR2 SVGAGI (reference sequence). With 6 bases clipped from V and 6 bases from J, the junction kept 7 bases outside the gene matches. There are 14 residues in the CDR3. CDR3 nucleotides: TGTGCCAGCAGCTGGACTAGCGTGAGGGATACGCAGTATTTT. Protein product: CASSWTSVRDTQYF.

In its sample, this clonotype was seen once. The V gene is TRBV7-2, the J gene TRBJ1-5; no reliable D call. V was cut by 5 bases and J by 5 bases, with 7 bases left in between. Germline CDR1 is SGHTA and CDR2 is FQGNSA. CDR3 length: 12 amino acids. CDR3 residues: CASSRWDQPQHF. The DNA of the CDR3 is TGTGCCAGCAGCCGATGGGATCAGCCCCAGCATTTT.

The sample holds a few counts of this clonotype. The chain has TRBV5-1 and TRBJ2-3, with 11 bases aligning to TRBD1. CDR3 length: 17 amino acids. V gave up 1 base and J gave up 3 bases; unmatched junction bases: 7. Looked up from germline, CDR1 is SGHRS and CDR2 is YFSETQ. The CDR3 region has the DNA TGCGCCAGCAGCTTGTCCGGACAGGGGGCGAGGACAGATACGCAGTATTTT. Translated: CASSLSGQGARTDTQYF.

The gene calls are TRBV5-5 and TRBJ1-1, with D hard to call. The length of the CDR3 is 13 residues. Germline CDR1 SGHKS, CDR2 YYEKEE (reference sequence). Trimming took off 2 bases at V and 3 bases at J, with 8 bases between the two ends. The CDR3 is CASSLGRYTEAFF. For the CDR3, the DNA is TGTGCCAGCAGCTTAGGACGGTACACTGAAGCTTTCTTT.

This clonotype came up a few times. The chain employs TRBV27 and TRBJ2-3; D gene uncertain. The V and J ends lost 3 bases and 1 base respectively, with 8 bases between them. CDR1 and CDR2 (germline): MNHEY, SMNVEV (reference sequence). The CDR3 loop spans 14 amino acids. The CDR3 DNA is TGTGCCAGCAGTTTCGGACGGGGCACAGATACGCAGTATTTT. Translated, it gives CASSFGRGTDTQYF.

The chain combines TRBV7-2 with TRBJ2-5, with 10 bases identical to TRBD1. Germline V lookup: CDR1 SGHTA, CDR2 FQGNSA. The CDR3 sequence is 15 residues long. The junction had 4 bases not matched to a gene; V was cut back by 4 bases and J by 2 bases. The CDR3 DNA reads as TGTGCCAGCAGCTCTCTGGACAGGGGGCAAGAGACCCAGTACTTC. Translating it yields CASSSLDRGQETQYF.